Listed below are T cell receptor beta chains from one sample, sequenced in a study of T cell responses to AZD1222 COVID-19 vaccine. Here immunoSEQ multiplex PCR was the method, and the copy in TCRdb shows in-frame clones only, minus some. The table includes 150,000 to 200,000 clones, 70% to 90% detected once. Sequenced material: peripheral blood, taken on day 0 of AZD1222 vaccination. The receptors originated from an adult in good health. Both conserved end residues are part of each CDR3. The D gene is left open where the match is weak.

j_call v_call d_call cdr3_aa cdr3_nt
TRBJ1-2 TRBV6-5 - CASSLRGEWGGYTF TGTGCCAGCAGTTTAAGGGGGGAATGGGGCGGCTACACCTTC
TRBJ1-5 TRBV11-2 - CASSPTMGGSNQPQHF TGTGCCAGCAGCCCGACGATGGGGGGTAGCAATCAGCCCCAGCATTTT
TRBJ1-1 TRBV28 - CASRELNTEAFF TGTGCCAGCAGGGAATTGAACACTGAAGCTTTCTTT
TRBJ1-1 TRBV19 TRBD1 CASSVGQINTEAFF TGTGCCAGTAGTGTGGGACAGATAAACACTGAAGCTTTCTTT
TRBJ1-3 TRBV7-3 - CASSQGLGGNTIYF TGTGCCAGCAGCCAGGGGTTAGGAGGAAACACCATATATTTT
TRBJ1-5 TRBV24-1 - CATGDGNNQPQHF TGTGCCACGGGGGACGGAAACAATCAGCCCCAGCATTTT
TRBJ1-5 TRBV28 - CASSLREALNQPQHF TGTGCCAGCAGTTTACGCGAGGCACTAAATCAGCCTCAGCATTTT
TRBJ2-1 TRBV9 - CASSVATTNNEQFF TGTGCCAGCAGCGTAGCTACTACCAACAATGAGCAGTTCTTC
TRBJ1-2 TRBV24-1 - CATSDLRYTYGYTF TGTGCCACCAGTGATTTGCGGTATACCTATGGCTACACCTTC
TRBJ1-1 TRBV29-1 - CSVTGDTRTMNTEAFF TGCAGCGTTACAGGAGACACACGGACTATGAACACTGAAGCTTTCTTT
TRBJ1-2 TRBV2 - CASTAGFSYGYTF TGTGCCAGCACCGCAGGGTTCAGCTATGGCTACACCTTC
TRBJ1-6 TRBV18 - CASSPTGTGIRSPLHF TGTGCCAGCTCACCAACAGGCACAGGAATTCGTTCACCCCTCCACTTT
TRBJ1-6 TRBV5-1 - CASSDRTGDSPLHF TGCGCCAGCAGCGACAGGACGGGAGATTCACCCCTCCACTTT
TRBJ1-5 TRBV19 TRBD1 CASSIDDRGSVNKPQHF TGTGCCAGTAGTATAGATGACAGGGGTTCTGTCAATAAGCCCCAGCATTTT
TRBJ2-1 TRBV19 - CATRGLHDNEQFF TGTGCCACCAGAGGATTACATGACAATGAGCAGTTCTTC
TRBJ2-3 TRBV19 - CASSIRPANTDTQYF TGTGCCAGTAGTATAAGGCCAGCTAACACAGATACGCAGTATTTT
TRBJ2-3 TRBV4-2 - CASSPETRMGDTQYF TGTGCCAGCAGCCCGGAAACTAGGATGGGTGATACGCAGTATTTT